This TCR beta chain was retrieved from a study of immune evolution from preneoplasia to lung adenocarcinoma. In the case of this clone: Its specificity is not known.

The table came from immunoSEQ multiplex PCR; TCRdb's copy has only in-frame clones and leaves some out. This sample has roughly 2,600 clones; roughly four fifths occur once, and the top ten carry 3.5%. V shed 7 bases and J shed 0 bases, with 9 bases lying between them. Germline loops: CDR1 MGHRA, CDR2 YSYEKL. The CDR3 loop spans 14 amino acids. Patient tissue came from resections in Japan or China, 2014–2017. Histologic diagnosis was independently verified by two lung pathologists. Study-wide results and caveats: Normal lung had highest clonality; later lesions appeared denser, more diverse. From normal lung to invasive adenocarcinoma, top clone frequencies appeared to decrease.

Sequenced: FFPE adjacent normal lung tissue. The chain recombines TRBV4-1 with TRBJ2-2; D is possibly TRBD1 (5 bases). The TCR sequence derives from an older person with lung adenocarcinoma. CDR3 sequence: CASNPTANTGELFF. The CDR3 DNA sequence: TGCGCCAGCAACCCGACAGCGAACACCGGGGAGCTGTTTTTT.